The T cell receptor (beta chain) under discussion was sequenced for a study of shared clonotypes between healthy human individuals. Study at large: Three plates were used per donor for CD4 naive, three for CD4 memory, two for CD8 naive and one for CD8 memory. Findings of the study overall: Sequencing depth was predicted to influence how clonotypes are shared among donors.

Concerning this clone itself: Its antigen is not identified.

Clones were sequenced by immunoSEQ multiplex PCR, and TCRdb holds only the in-frame ones, with some missing. This table has some 1.1 million clones, approximately 80% appearing once. The CDR3 totals 16 residues. Germline V gene lookup returns CDR1 LNHDA and CDR2 SQIVND (reference sequence). With 4 bases removed from V and 1 base from J, the gap between germline ends came to 16 bases. The sample was memory CD4+ T cells from PBMCs. Subset noted: CD45RA-negative fraction. This chain uses TRBV19 with TRBJ2-5, with unresolved D. The TCR sequence derives from a man between 18 and 29 years old in good health. Some clones in this sample may be carry-over from other donors' samples. The CDR3 reads CASSRASLQPQETQYF. CDR3 nucleotide sequence: TGTGCCAGTAGTAGGGCCAGCCTACAGCCCCAAGAGACCCAGTACTTC.